This T cell receptor beta chain was documented in a study of blood T cell repertoires in COVID-19. In the study's own analysis: Counts of nucleated cells, estimated from reference gene primer amplification, were obtained. The data were produced by immunoSEQ multiplex PCR, yet TCRdb's version contains in-frame clones alone and is incomplete. That table supplies the V and J calls and clone size; D and trimming were determined from the DNA. The profile shows some 110,000 clones, 83% of them singletons. This receptor was identified in a man younger than 40 with acute or convalescent COVID-19. Specimen: peripheral blood.

CDR3 protein: CASSPGAGGQNTGELFF. CDR3 in DNA: TGCGCCAGCAGCCCGGGAGCAGGGGGACAGAACACCGGGGAGCTGTTTTTT. The chain combines TRBV5-1 with TRBJ2-2; tentatively, D is TRBD1 (7 bases). Germline V lookup: CDR1 SGHRS, CDR2 YFSETQ. The CDR3 length is 17 residues. V lost 4 bases and J 1 base, leaving 17 bases between the germline ends.